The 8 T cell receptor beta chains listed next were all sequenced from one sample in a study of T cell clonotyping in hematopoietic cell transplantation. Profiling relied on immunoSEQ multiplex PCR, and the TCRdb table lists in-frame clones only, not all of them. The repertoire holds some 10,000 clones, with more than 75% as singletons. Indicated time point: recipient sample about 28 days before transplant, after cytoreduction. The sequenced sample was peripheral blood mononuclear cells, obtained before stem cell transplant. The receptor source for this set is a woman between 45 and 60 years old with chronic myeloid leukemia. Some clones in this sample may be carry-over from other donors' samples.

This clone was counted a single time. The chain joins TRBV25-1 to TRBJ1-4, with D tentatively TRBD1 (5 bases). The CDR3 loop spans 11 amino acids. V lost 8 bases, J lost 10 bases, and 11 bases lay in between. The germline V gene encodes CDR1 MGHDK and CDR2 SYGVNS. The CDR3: CASEGPGKLFF. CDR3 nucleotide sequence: TGTGCCAGCGAGGGACCTGGAAAACTGTTTTTT.

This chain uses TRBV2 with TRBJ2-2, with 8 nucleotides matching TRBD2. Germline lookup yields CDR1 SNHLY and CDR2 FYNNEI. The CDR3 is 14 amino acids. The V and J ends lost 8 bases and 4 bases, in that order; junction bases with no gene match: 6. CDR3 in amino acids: CASQGLVSTGELFF. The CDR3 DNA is TGTGCCAGCCAGGGACTAGTGAGCACCGGGGAGCTGTTTTTT. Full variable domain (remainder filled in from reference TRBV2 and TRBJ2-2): EPEVTQTPSHQVTQMGQEVILRCVPISNHLYFYWYRQILGQKVEFLVSFYNNEISEKSEIFDDQFSVERPDGSNFTLKIRSTKLEDSAMYFCASQGLVSTGELFFGEGSRLTVL.

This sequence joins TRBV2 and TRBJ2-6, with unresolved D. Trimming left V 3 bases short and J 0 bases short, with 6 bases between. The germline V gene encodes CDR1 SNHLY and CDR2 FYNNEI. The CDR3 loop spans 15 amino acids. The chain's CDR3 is CASSDVSSGANVLTF. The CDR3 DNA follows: TGTGCCAGCAGTGATGTGAGCTCTGGGGCCAACGTCCTGACTTTC.

CDR3 protein: CASSPIGTDLTYPDEQYF. CDR3 nucleotide sequence: TGTGCCAGCAGCCCCATCGGGACAGATCTGACCTACCCCGACGAGCAGTACTTC. The chain carries TRBV5-6 and TRBJ2-7, with 7 bases aligning to TRBD1. This CDR3 region has 18 residues. Trimming at V came to 4 bases and at J to 5 bases, leaving 21 bases not matched to a gene. Looked up from germline, CDR1 is SGHDT and CDR2 is YYEEEE.

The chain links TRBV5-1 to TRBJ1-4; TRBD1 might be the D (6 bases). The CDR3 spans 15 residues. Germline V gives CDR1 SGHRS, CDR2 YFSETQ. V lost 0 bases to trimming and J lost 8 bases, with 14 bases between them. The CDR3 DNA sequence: TGCGCCAGCAGCTTGGAGGGGGATCCTAGCGAAAAACTGTTTTTT. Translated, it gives CASSLEGDPSEKLFF.

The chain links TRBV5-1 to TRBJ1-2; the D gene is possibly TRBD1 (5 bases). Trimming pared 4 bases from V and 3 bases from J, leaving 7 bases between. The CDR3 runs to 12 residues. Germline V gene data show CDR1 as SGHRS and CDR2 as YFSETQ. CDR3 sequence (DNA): TGCGCCAGCAGCGTGACAGACTATGGCTACACCTTC. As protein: CASSVTDYGYTF.

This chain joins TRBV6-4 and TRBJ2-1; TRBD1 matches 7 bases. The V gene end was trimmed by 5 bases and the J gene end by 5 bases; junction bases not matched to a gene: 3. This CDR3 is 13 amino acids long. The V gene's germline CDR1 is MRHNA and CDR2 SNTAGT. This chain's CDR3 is CASSRQGHNEQFF. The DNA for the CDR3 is TGTGCCAGCAGTCGACAGGGTCACAATGAGCAGTTCTTC.

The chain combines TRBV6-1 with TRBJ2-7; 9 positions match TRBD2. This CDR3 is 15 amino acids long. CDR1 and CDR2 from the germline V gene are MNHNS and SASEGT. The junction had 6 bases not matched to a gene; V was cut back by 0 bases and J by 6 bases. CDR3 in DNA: TGTGCCAGCAGTGAAGCGTCAGCGGGAGGTTTCGAGCAGTACTTC. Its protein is CASSEASAGGFEQYF.